One sample yielded the 18 T cell receptor beta chains listed below, sequenced in a study of blood T cells in healthy people across ages. The second PCR ran roughly 6 to 11 cycles with a sample-barcoded 5' primer and J-beta primers. TCRdb re-called the 5' RACE reads through MiXCR, storing one row per CDR3 protein. Among roughly 930,000 distinct CDR3 sequences listed, about 48% were seen once. Input material: blood. These receptors all stem from a young man in good health.

The rearrangement links TRBV5-1 to TRBJ2-2, with 11 bases identical to TRBD1. J lost 1 base, V lost 4 bases, and 6 bases had no gene match. CDR3 length: 17 amino acids. Germline loops: CDR1 SGHRS, CDR2 YFSETQ. The CDR3 coding sequence is TGCGCCAGCAGCCGAGGACAGGGGGCAGTGAACACCGGGGAGCTGTTTTTT. Amino acid sequence: CASSRGQGAVNTGELFF.

A few counts support this clonotype. The V call is TRBV29-1, the J call TRBJ2-1; the D gene is possibly TRBD2 (5 bases). V gave up 2 bases and J gave up 7 bases, with 21 bases separating them. The CDR3 has 16 residues. CDR1 and CDR2 from the germline V gene are SQVTM and ANQGSEA. CDR3 loop: CSVEKGGRMTGNEQFF. CDR3 DNA sequence: TGCAGCGTTGAAAAGGGCGGCCGCATGACGGGGAATGAGCAGTTCTTC.

V usage is TRBV28 and J usage is TRBJ1-2; no reliable D call. This CDR3 has 15 residues. V gave up 5 bases and J gave up 0 bases, with 13 bases separating them. CDR1 and CDR2 (germline): MDHEN, SYDVKM. The DNA for the CDR3 is TGTGCCAGCAGTACCAGCCAACCTTCTAACTATGGCTACACCTTC. This gives the protein CASSTSQPSNYGYTF.

This clonotype was observed a handful of times. The V and J genes are TRBV6-1 and TRBJ2-7, with 7 positions matching TRBD1. In germline, CDR1 is MNHNS, CDR2 SASEGT. The J segment lost 2 bases and the V segment lost 10 bases, leaving 11 bases of the junction unmatched. The CDR3 totals 14 residues. Here the CDR3 DNA reads TGTGCCACCCACGGCAGGGGGTCAGCCTACGAGCAGTACTTC. This translates into CATHGRGSAYEQYF.

The chain carries TRBV6-2 or TRBV6-3 and TRBJ2-1; a possible D gene is TRBD2 (7 bases). The germline CDR1 and CDR2 sequences are MNHEY and SVGEGT. The CDR3 sequence is 15 residues long. Between the trimmed V and J ends, which lost 8 bases and 3 bases, there was a span of 17 bases. CDR3 sequence reads: CASRHREGIYNEQFF. The DNA for the CDR3 is TGTGCCAGCCGGCACAGGGAGGGGATCTACAATGAGCAGTTCTTC.

This clonotype was recorded a few times. The V gene is TRBV2, the J gene TRBJ1-6; 7 bases align to TRBD1. The germline CDR1 and CDR2 sequences are SNHLY and FYNNEI. Trimming took 6 bases from V and 10 from J; bases not matched to a gene: 15. The CDR3 has 16 residues. CDR3 sequence reads: CASSARLQGEGSPLHF. CDR3 sequence (DNA): TGTGCCAGCAGCGCCAGATTGCAGGGGGAAGGATCACCCCTCCACTTT.

This clonotype was seen only a few times. The CDR3 sequence is CSVGAADTQYF. Written as DNA, the CDR3 is TGCAGCGTTGGAGCGGCAGATACGCAGTATTTT. The chain has TRBV29-1 and TRBJ2-3; a possible D gene is TRBD2 (5 bases). V was trimmed by 4 bases and J by 4 bases, leaving 6 bases between them. This CDR3 spans 11 amino acids. The germline gives CDR1 SQVTM, CDR2 ANQGSEA.

The V gene is TRBV5-1, the J gene TRBJ1-1; 9 bases map to TRBD1. Trimming at V came to 7 bases and at J to 3 bases, leaving 7 bases not matched to a gene. The length of the CDR3 is 14 residues. CDR1 SGHRS and CDR2 YFSETQ come from the germline V gene. CDR3 sequence: CASVDRTGDTEAFF. The DNA for the CDR3 is TGCGCCAGCGTCGACCGGACAGGGGACACTGAAGCTTTCTTT.

This clonotype was recorded many times. J is TRBJ1-1 and V is TRBV5-1; D perhaps matches TRBD1 (5 bases). V shed 3 bases and J shed 4 bases, with 19 bases lying between them. Looked up from germline, CDR1 is SGHRS and CDR2 is YFSETQ. The CDR3 covers 16 residues. CDR3 in DNA: TGCGCCAGCAGCTCAACCGGGACGGCGATCTCCACTGAAGCTTTCTTT. Its translation is CASSSTGTAISTEAFF. The full variable domain, rest sourced from reference TRBV5-1 and TRBJ1-1, is KAGVTQTPRYLIKTRGQQVTLSCSPISGHRSVSWYQQTPGQGLQFLFEYFSETQRNKGNFPGRFSGRQFSNSRSEMNVSTLELGDSALYLCASSSTGTAISTEAFFGQGTRLTVV.

The rearrangement uses TRBV29-1 and TRBJ2-7, with D possibly TRBD1 on 5 matching bases. Germline V gene lookup returns CDR1 SQVTM and CDR2 ANQGSEA. CDR3 length: 14 residues. V was pared by 4 bases and J by 2 bases, with 15 bases between. The CDR3, as DNA: TGCAGCGTTGGATCGTGGACAAACCCCTACGAGCAGTACTTC. The encoded protein is CSVGSWTNPYEQYF.

This chain connects TRBV11-3 to TRBJ1-2; 7 nucleotides match TRBD1. After removal of 4 bases from V and 3 bases from J, the junction contained 11 bases not matched to a gene. Looked up from germline, CDR1 is SGHNT and CDR2 is YENEEA. The CDR3 covers 16 residues. The CDR3, as DNA: TGTGCCAGCAGCTCGTCGACAGGGATTATCGACTATGGCTACACCTTC. The encoded protein is CASSSSTGIIDYGYTF.

This clonotype was counted between two and nine times. The J gene is TRBJ1-2, the V gene TRBV29-1, with 10 bases fitting TRBD1. CDR3 length: 15 amino acids. V lost 3 bases and J lost 8; bases outside the gene matches: 12. In germline, CDR1 is SQVTM, CDR2 ANQGSEA. CDR3 in DNA: TGCAGCGTTGAGTCCACCGGGACAGGGGATAGAGGCTACACCTTC. It encodes CSVESTGTGDRGYTF.

The V call is TRBV7-2, the J call TRBJ1-2; D gene ambiguous. The ends were cut back, 4 bases at V and 8 bases at J, with 11 bases in the middle. From germline, CDR1 is SGHTA and CDR2 FQGNSA. The CDR3 length is 12 residues. In DNA form, the CDR3 reads TGTGCCAGCAGCTCCACCCGGCGCGGCTACACCTTC. This translates into CASSSTRRGYTF.

As for this clonotype: This sequence may be a read error, since a much larger clone differs from it by one base. The chain combines TRBV20-1 with TRBJ1-4; D unclear. This CDR3 spans 15 amino acids. CDR1 is DFQATT and CDR2 is SNEGSKA in the germline V gene (reference sequence). Trimming cost V 1 base and J 0 bases, with 9 bases left between them. The CDR3 region is CSARGPQATNEKLFF. CDR3 nucleotides: TGCAGTGCTAGAGGTCCGCAGGCAACTAATGAAAAACTGTTTTTT.

This clonotype came up many times. The V and J genes are TRBV11-2 and TRBJ2-4; D ambiguous. V gave up 4 bases and J gave up 0 bases, with 13 bases separating them. The germline V gene has CDR1 SGHAT and CDR2 FQNNGV. This CDR3 is built from 16 residues. The DNA for the CDR3 is TGTGCCAGCAGCTCGGGCCAGCTTCTAGCCAAAAACATTCAGTACTTC. Residues: CASSSGQLLAKNIQYF.

The V gene is TRBV29-1, the J gene TRBJ2-3, with D perhaps assigned TRBD1 or TRBD2 (6 bases each). Germline-derived CDR1 and CDR2 are SQVTM and ANQGSEA. This CDR3 spans 16 amino acids. V dropped 6 bases and J dropped 5 bases, with 24 bases sitting between them. The CDR3 nucleotides read TGCAGCGTGGCCGGGGGACAACCCGTGAGGGGAGATACGCAGTATTTT. Translation gives CSVAGGQPVRGDTQYF.

The chain is built from TRBV6-2 or TRBV6-3 and TRBJ2-1; D not resolved. Trimming cost V 0 bases and J 8 bases, with 2 bases left between them. Per the germline V gene, CDR1 is MNHEY and CDR2 is SVGEGT. The CDR3 covers 11 residues. The CDR3 loop reads CASSYSYEQFF. Here the CDR3 DNA reads TGTGCCAGCAGTTACTCTTATGAGCAGTTCTTC.

This clonotype was seen a handful of times. V and J are TRBV29-1 and TRBJ2-7, with TRBD1 matching 10 bases. Germline CDR1 reads SQVTM; CDR2 reads ANQGSEA. V gave up 0 bases and J gave up 0 bases; unmatched junction bases: 5. The CDR3 extends over 16 amino acids. For the CDR3, the DNA is TGCAGCGTTGAAGATCTAGGACAGGGGGTCTCCTACGAGCAGTACTTC. It specifies CSVEDLGQGVSYEQYF.